This TCR beta chain appears in the sequencing data of a study of cytomegalovirus exposure and HLA in healthy donors. Germline values: CDR1 MNHEY, CDR2 SMNVEV (reference sequence). This CDR3 is 17 amino acids long. V was clipped by 6 bases and J by 1 base, with 20 bases between them. Broader study findings: TCR beta sequences numbering roughly 16,000 were associated with HLA alleles at 0.05 false discovery rate in a later analysis. One variant, a missense change in DCLRE1C, was linked in a later analysis to TCR beta V- and J-gene trimming. Later findings reportedly placed an Asian-associated ancestry cluster below the approximately 630-donor mean for N-insertions.

PCR primers comprised 60 Vbeta and 13 Jbeta primers. This table comes from immunoSEQ multiplex PCR, and its TCRdb copy is limited to in-frame clones, with some not included. The sample includes about 120,000 clones, 55% to 65% of them seen just once. Details on this clone: The antigen is unknown.

This chain links TRBV27 with TRBJ2-3; perhaps TRBD2 as D (7 bases). Sequences were obtained from PBMCs. The receptor was derived from a man between 40 and 49 years old in good health and CMV-seropositive. Here the CDR3 reads CASRFGIRGAGTDTQYF. DNA for the CDR3: TGTGCCAGCAGGTTTGGGATACGGGGGGCGGGCACAGATACGCAGTATTTT.